These 17 T cell receptor beta chains were all obtained from the same sample, sequenced in a study of breast tumors, draining lymph nodes, adjacent tissues. Each CDR3 protein is one row after TCRdb ran MiXCR on the multiplex PCR reads. The data contain 150,000 to 200,000 distinct CDR3 sequences, about 30% of them seen just once; the ten biggest clones take up roughly 3.8%. The lymph nodes were axillary draining lymph nodes from breast cancer patients. Sequenced sample: axillary lymph node tissue. The receptor source for this set is a female donor with breast cancer. Some clones in this sample may be carry-over from other donors' samples.

This chain uses TRBV6-4 with TRBJ2-2; D not resolved. The ends were cut back, 6 bases at V and 8 bases at J, with 10 bases in the middle. The CDR3 spans 12 residues. Germline loops: CDR1 MRHNA, CDR2 SNTAGT. CDR3 region: CASRKPLGELFF. For the CDR3, the DNA is TGTGCCAGCAGGAAACCCTTAGGGGAGCTGTTTTTT.

On this clonotype: A much larger clone is a single base away; this may be a read error. The chain employs TRBV20-1 and TRBJ1-5; TRBD1 might be the D (5 bases). CDR1 DFQATT and CDR2 SNEGSKA come from the germline V gene (reference sequence). The CDR3 sequence is 14 residues long. CDR3 in amino acids: CGVGRIYSNQPQHF. The CDR3 region has the DNA TGCGGTGTGGGACGGATTTATAGCAATCAGCCCCAGCATTTT.

In its sample, this clonotype was seen many times. The rearrangement joins TRBV12-3 or TRBV12-4 to TRBJ2-3; D tentatively fits TRBD1 or TRBD2 (5 bases each). V dropped 3 bases and J dropped 10 bases, with 14 bases sitting between them. This CDR3 has 13 residues. CDR3 sequence (DNA): TGTGCCAGCAGTTTGAGGGGAGAAGAGGCGCAGTATTTT. It yields the protein CASSLRGEEAQYF.

The gene calls are TRBV29-1 and TRBJ1-1; tentative D call: TRBD1 (6 bases). The CDR3 is 12 amino acids. Per germline, CDR1 SQVTM and CDR2 ANQGSEA. Deletions cut 4 bases from V and 4 bases from J, with 10 bases between. For the CDR3, the DNA is TGCAGCGTTGTTGGGGGGCTCACTGAAGCTTTCTTT. This encodes CSVVGGLTEAFF.

The table lists this clonotype with a few counts. Given a much more abundant clone one base away, this may be a read error. The chain joins TRBV7-8 to TRBJ2-5, with TRBD2 identical over 9 bases. The CDR3 runs to 15 residues. Germline lookup yields CDR1 SGHVS and CDR2 FQNEAQ. This CDR3 reads CASSLLAGGGETQHF. The CDR3 coding sequence is TGTGCCAGCAGCTTACTGGCGGGAGGGGGAGAGACCCAGCACTTC.

This rearrangement joins TRBV30 to TRBJ2-3; D unresolved. The J call may be mistaken, given a closer DNA end match to TRBJ1-5. This CDR3 spans 12 amino acids. CDR1 GTSNPN and CDR2 SVGIG come from the germline V gene (reference sequence). Here the CDR3 reads CAWSFSTDTQHF. CDR3 DNA: TGTGCCTGGAGTTTCAGCACGGATACGCAGCATTTT.

Remarks on this clonotype: Because it lacks the conserved phenylalanine or tryptophan at the end, this CDR3 is likely a read error. V gene TRBV7-6 combines with J gene TRBJ2-3, with D maybe TRBD1 (5 bases). V dropped 1 base and J dropped 0 bases, with 8 bases sitting between them. CDR1 and CDR2 from the germline V gene are SGHVS and FNYEAQ. This CDR3 has 15 residues. CDR3: CASSLDGASTDTQYS. The CDR3 region has the DNA TGTGCCAGCAGCTTAGATGGGGCAAGCACAGATACGCAGTATTCT.

The chain couples TRBV15 to TRBJ1-1; D ambiguous. This CDR3 has 13 amino acids. The V gene lost 1 base and the J gene lost 0 bases, with 3 bases spanning the gap. The germline CDR1 and CDR2 sequences are LNHNV and YYDKDF (reference sequence). The CDR3 coding sequence is TGTGCCACCAGCAGAGGGATGAACACTGAAGCTTTCTTT. It encodes CATSRGMNTEAFF. Looking up the rest from reference TRBV15 and TRBJ1-1 gives the full variable domain: DAMVIQNPRYQVTQFGKPVTLSCSQTLNHNVMYWYQQKSSQAPKLLFHYYDKDFNNEADTPDNFQSRRPNTSFCFLDIRSPGLGDTAMYLCATSRGMNTEAFFGQGTRLTVV.

The gene calls are TRBV9 and TRBJ2-1; D may be TRBD2 (5 bases). The CDR3 sequence is 13 residues long. Germline V gene data show CDR1 as SGDLS and CDR2 as YYNGEE. Between the trimmed V and J ends, which lost 10 bases and 0 bases, there was a span of 11 bases. CDR3: CAPSFSSYNEQFF. DNA for the CDR3: TGTGCCCCTAGCTTTTCCTCCTACAATGAGCAGTTCTTC.

This clonotype has at least ten counts. The chain joins TRBV19 to TRBJ1-4; the D gene is possibly TRBD1 (5 bases). The germline V and J ends were trimmed by 8 bases and 7 bases, with 17 bases remaining between them. The CDR3 consists of 14 residues. Looked up from germline, CDR1 is LNHDA and CDR2 is SQIVND (reference sequence). The CDR3 sequence is CASGPGRRAEKLFF. The CDR3 nucleotides are TGTGCCAGTGGTCCAGGGAGAAGGGCTGAAAAACTGTTTTTT.

This clonotype has a count of ten or more. The V gene is TRBV5-4, the J gene TRBJ1-4; D remains ambiguous. The CDR3 contains 14 residues. V gave up 7 bases and J gave up 1 base, with 11 bases separating them. Germline values: CDR1 SGHNT, CDR2 YYREEE (reference sequence). Here the CDR3 DNA reads TGTGCCAGCTCCCGGCGGGAAACTAATGAAAAACTGTTTTTT. It is translated as CASSRRETNEKLFF.

A remark on this clonotype: This may be a read error, as it is one base from a much larger clone. The J gene is TRBJ2-7, the V gene TRBV20-1; no reliable D call. The CDR3 covers 15 residues. The V end lost 4 bases, the J end lost 1 base, and 17 bases lay between the germline ends. Germline values: CDR1 DFQATT, CDR2 SNEGSKA (reference sequence). The CDR3 is CSANHVREGSYEQYF. DNA of the CDR3: TGCAGTGCTAATCACGTTAGAGAAGGTTCCTACGAGCAGTACTTC.

The chain carries TRBV7-2 and TRBJ2-5; TRBD1 might be the D (5 bases). This CDR3 is built from 13 residues. CDR1 and CDR2 (germline): SGHTA, FQGNSA. Trimming took 2 bases from V and 4 from J, leaving 8 bases between them. The CDR3 sequence: CASSLRTIETQYF. Written as DNA, the CDR3 is TGTGCCAGCAGCTTACGGACAATAGAGACCCAGTACTTC.

Ten or more counts support this clonotype. The chain uses TRBV18 and TRBJ1-5; 7 positions match TRBD1. The ends lost 4 bases at V and 0 bases at J; junction bases unmatched: 6. The CDR3 has 16 amino acids. Germline V CDR1 and CDR2: KGHSH, LQKENI. The CDR3 DNA is TGTGCCAGCTCACGGGGACAGTCTAGTAGCAATCAGCCCCAGCATTTT. The encoded protein is CASSRGQSSSNQPQHF.

This clonotype was picked up a small number of times. The rearrangement joins TRBV28 to TRBJ2-1; D is unclear. Trimming took 7 bases from V and 3 from J, leaving 16 bases between them. The CDR3 totals 15 residues. Germline CDR1 MDHEN, CDR2 SYDVKM. CDR3 residues: CASTLGWDNYNEQFF. The CDR3 nucleotides are TGTGCCAGCACCCTTGGGTGGGATAACTACAATGAGCAGTTCTTC. Full variable domain (missing parts from reference TRBV28 and TRBJ2-1): DVKVTQSSRYLVKRTGEKVFLECVQDMDHENMFWYRQDPGLGLRLIYFSYDVKMKEKGDIPEGYSVSREKKERFSLILESASTNQTSMYLCASTLGWDNYNEQFFGPGTRLTVL.

This clonotype was seen only a few times. The rearrangement uses TRBV20-1 and TRBJ1-1; 7 positions agree with TRBD1. The V gene end was trimmed by 0 bases and the J gene end by 2 bases; junction bases not matched to a gene: 6. The CDR3 is made up of 15 amino acids. Germline CDR1 is DFQATT and CDR2 is SNEGSKA (reference sequence). The CDR3 spells CSARDLRQGNTEAFF. CDR3 bases: TGCAGTGCTAGAGATCTGAGACAGGGCAACACTGAAGCTTTCTTT.

Comment on this clonotype: Given a much more abundant clone one base away, this may be a read error. The chain is built from TRBV11-3 and TRBJ2-7; 7 positions match TRBD1. The CDR3 has 15 amino acids. Looked up from germline, CDR1 is SGHNT and CDR2 is YENEEA. The CDR3 sequence: CASSLPTGWQGEQCF. The CDR3 DNA reads as TGTGCCAGCAGCTTGCCGACAGGGTGGCAGGGCGAGCAGTGCTTC.